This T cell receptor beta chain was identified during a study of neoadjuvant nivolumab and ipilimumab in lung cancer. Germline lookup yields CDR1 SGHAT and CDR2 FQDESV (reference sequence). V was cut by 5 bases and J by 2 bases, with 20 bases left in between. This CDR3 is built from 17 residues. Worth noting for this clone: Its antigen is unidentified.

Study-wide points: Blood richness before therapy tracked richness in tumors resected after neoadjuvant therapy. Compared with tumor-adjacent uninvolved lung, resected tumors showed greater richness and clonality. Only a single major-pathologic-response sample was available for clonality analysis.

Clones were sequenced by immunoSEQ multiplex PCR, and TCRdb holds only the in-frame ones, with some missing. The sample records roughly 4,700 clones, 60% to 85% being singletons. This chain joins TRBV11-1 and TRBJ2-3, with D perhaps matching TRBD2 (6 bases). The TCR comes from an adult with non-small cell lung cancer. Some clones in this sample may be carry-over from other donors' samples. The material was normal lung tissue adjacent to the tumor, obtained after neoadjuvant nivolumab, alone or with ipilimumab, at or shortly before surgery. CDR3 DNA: TGTGCCAGCAGCCAGGGACTCACACTCCTACCCACAGATACGCAGTATTTT. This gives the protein CASSQGLTLLPTDTQYF.